Sequencing of this T cell receptor beta chain was carried out in a study of long-term antiretroviral therapy in people with HIV. Study-level points and caveats: Samples were collected from about 2003 to 2017 under possibly less effective ART regimens.

Samples were assayed with immunoSEQ v3.0 at survey level. Method: immunoSEQ multiplex PCR; TCRdb's copy keeps in-frame clones and lacks some. Among around 19,000 clones, approximately 80% were seen once, and the ten largest hold around 10%. CDR1 and CDR2 (germline): ENHRY, SYGVKD. V lost 5 bases and J lost 6, with 14 bases in between. The CDR3 loop spans 13 amino acids. The samples, holding roughly 0.95-11 million cryopreserved PBMC, were thawed before DNA extraction was carried out. A word on this clone: Its specificity is unknown.

Sequencing was performed on unsorted PBMCs, taken 0.3 years before starting antiretroviral therapy. The TCR was taken from a man aged 45-65 years with HIV. The chain employs TRBV10-3 and TRBJ2-7; D may be TRBD2 (5 bases). The CDR3 reads CAISRGGLGEQYF. The CDR3 DNA reads as TGTGCCATCAGTCGGGGTGGGTTGGGCGAGCAGTACTTC.